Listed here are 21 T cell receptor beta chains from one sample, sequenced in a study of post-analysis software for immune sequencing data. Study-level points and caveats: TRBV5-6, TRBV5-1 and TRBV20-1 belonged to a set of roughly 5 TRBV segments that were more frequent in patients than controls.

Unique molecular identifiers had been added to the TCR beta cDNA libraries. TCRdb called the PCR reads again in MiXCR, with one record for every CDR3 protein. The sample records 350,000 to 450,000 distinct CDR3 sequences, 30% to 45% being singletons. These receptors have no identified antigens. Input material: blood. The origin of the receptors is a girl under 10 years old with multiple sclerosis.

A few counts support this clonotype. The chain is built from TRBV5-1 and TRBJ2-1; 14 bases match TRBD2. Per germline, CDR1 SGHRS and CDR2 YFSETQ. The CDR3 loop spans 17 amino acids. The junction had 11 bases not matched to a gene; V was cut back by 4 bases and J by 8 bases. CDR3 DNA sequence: TGCGCCAGCAGCCCCGGGACTAGCGGGAGTGTCATAGATGAGCAGTTCTTC. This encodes CASSPGTSGSVIDEQFF.

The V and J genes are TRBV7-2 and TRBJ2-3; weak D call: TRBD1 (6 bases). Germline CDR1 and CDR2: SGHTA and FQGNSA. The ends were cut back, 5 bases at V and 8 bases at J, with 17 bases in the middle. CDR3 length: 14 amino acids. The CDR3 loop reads CASSQAGVQGTQYF. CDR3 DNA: TGTGCCAGCAGCCAAGCAGGGGTTCAAGGTACGCAGTATTTT.

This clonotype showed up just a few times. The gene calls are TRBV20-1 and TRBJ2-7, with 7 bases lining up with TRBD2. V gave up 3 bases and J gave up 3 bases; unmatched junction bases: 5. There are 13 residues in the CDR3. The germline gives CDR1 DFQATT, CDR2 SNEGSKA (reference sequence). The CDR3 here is CSARRENDYEQYF. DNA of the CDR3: TGCAGTGCTAGGCGGGAGAATGACTACGAGCAGTACTTC.

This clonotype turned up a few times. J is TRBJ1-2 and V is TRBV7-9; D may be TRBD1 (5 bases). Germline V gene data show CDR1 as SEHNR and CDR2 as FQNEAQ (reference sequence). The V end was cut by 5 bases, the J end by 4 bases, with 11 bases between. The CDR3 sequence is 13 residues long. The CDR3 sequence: CASSEGRGYGYTF. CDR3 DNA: TGTGCCAGCAGCGAAGGGAGGGGCTATGGCTACACCTTC.

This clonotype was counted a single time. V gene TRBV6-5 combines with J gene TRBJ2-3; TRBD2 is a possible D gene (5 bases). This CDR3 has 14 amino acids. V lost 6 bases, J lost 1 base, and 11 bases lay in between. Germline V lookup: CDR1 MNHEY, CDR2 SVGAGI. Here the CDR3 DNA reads TGTGCCAGCAGAACCGTCGGGGGCACAGATACGCAGTATTTT. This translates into CASRTVGGTDTQYF.

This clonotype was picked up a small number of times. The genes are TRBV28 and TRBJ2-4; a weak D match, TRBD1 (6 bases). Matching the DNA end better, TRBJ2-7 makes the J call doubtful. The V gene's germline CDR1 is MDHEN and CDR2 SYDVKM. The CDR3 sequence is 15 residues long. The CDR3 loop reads CASSSSGTYATEQYF. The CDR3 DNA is TGTGCCAGCAGTAGTTCCGGGACATATGCTACCGAGCAGTACTTC.

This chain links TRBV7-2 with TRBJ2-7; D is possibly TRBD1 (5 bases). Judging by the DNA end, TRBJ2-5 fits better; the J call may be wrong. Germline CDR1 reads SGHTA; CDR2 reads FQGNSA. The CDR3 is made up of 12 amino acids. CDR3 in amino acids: CASSLDRRTQYF. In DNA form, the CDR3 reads TGTGCCAGCAGCTTAGACAGGCGGACCCAGTACTTC.

In nucleotides, the CDR3 is TGTGCCAGCAGCCCACAGGGTTGGAACGAGCAGTACTTC. Translating gives CASSPQGWNEQYF. V is TRBV3-1 and J is TRBJ2-5, with D possibly matching TRBD1 (6 bases). The DNA end lines up better with TRBJ2-7; the J call may be wrong. This CDR3 is 13 amino acids long. Germline CDR1 and CDR2: LGHDT and YNNKEL (reference sequence).

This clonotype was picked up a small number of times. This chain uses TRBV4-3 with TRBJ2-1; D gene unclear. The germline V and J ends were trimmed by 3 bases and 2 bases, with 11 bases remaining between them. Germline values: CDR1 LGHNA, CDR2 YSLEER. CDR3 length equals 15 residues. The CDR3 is CASSHDNVPYNEQFF. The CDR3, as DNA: TGCGCCAGCAGCCATGACAATGTACCCTACAATGAGCAGTTCTTC.

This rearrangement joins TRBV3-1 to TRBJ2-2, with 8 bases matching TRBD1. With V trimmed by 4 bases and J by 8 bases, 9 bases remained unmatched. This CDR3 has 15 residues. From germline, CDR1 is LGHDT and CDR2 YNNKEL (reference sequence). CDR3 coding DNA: TGTGCCAGCAGCCCAAAGGACAGGGATCCGGGGGAGCTGTTTTTT. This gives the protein CASSPKDRDPGELFF.

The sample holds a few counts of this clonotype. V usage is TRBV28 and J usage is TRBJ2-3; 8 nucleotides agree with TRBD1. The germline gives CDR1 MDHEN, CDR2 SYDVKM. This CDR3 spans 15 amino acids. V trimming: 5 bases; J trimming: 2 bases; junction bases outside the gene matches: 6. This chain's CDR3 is CASSQGQVTTDTQYF. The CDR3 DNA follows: TGTGCCAGCAGTCAGGGACAGGTGACCACAGATACGCAGTATTTT.

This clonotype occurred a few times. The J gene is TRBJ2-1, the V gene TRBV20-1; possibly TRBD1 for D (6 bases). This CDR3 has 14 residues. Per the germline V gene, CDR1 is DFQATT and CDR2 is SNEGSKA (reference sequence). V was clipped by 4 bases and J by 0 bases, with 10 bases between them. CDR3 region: CSATPDSSYNEQFF. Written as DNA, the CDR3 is TGCAGTGCTACTCCGGACAGCTCCTACAATGAGCAGTTCTTC.

For the CDR3, the DNA is TGTGCCAGCAGCCAAATCTCCTACGAGCAGTACTTC. Protein sequence: CASSQISYEQYF. The chain recombines TRBV3-1 with TRBJ2-7; D remains unclear. The ends were cut back, 2 bases at V and 0 bases at J, with 2 bases in the middle. CDR3 length: 12 amino acids. CDR1 and CDR2 from the germline V gene are LGHDT and YNNKEL (reference sequence).

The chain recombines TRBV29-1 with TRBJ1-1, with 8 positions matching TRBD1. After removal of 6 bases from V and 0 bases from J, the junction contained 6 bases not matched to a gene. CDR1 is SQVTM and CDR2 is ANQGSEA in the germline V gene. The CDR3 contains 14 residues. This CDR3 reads CSVKIQGVNTEAFF. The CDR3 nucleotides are TGCAGCGTCAAGATACAGGGGGTGAACACTGAAGCTTTCTTT.

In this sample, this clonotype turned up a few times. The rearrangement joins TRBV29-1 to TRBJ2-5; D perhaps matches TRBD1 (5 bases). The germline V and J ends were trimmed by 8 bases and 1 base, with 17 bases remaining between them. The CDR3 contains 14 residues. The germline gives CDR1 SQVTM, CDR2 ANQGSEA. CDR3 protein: CSTRQKFTQETQYF. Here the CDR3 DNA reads TGCAGCACCCGACAGAAATTCACCCAAGAGACCCAGTACTTC.

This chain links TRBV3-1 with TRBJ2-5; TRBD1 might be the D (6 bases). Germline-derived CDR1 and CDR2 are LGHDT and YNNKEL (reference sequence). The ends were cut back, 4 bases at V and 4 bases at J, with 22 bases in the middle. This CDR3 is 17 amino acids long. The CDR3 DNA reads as TGTGCCAGCAGCCTACTGGCGGGCAGGGGATCGGGAGAGACCCAGTACTTC. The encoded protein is CASSLLAGRGSGETQYF.

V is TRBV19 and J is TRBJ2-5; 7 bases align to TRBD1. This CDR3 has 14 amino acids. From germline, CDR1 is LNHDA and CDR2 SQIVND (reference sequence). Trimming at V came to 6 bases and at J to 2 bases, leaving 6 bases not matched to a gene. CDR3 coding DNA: TGTGCCAGTAGAAAACAGGGACAGCAAGAGACCCAGTACTTC. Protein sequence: CASRKQGQQETQYF.

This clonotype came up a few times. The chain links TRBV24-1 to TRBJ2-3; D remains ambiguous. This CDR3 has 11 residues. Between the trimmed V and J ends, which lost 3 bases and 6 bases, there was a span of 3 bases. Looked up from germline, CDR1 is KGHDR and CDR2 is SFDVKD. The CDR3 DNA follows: TGTGCCACCAGTGATGAGGATACGCAGTATTTT. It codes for CATSDEDTQYF.

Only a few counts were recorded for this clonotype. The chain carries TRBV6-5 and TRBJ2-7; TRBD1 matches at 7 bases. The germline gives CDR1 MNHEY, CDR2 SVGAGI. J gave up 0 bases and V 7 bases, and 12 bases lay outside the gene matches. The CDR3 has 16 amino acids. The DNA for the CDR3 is TGTGCCAGCAATAGAAAGGGACAGAAAAGCTCCTACGAGCAGTACTTC. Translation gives CASNRKGQKSSYEQYF.

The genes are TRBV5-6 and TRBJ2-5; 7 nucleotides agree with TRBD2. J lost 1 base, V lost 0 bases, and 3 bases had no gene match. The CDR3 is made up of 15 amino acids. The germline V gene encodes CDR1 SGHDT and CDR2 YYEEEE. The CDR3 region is CASSLAGTTQETQYF. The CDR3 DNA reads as TGTGCCAGCAGCTTGGCCGGGACTACCCAAGAGACCCAGTACTTC. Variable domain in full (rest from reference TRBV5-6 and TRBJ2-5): DAGVTQSPTHLIKTRGQQVTLRCSPKSGHDTVSWYQQALGQGPQFIFQYYEEEERQRGNFPDRFSGHQFPNYSSELNVNALLLGDSALYLCASSLAGTTQETQYFGPGTRLLVL.

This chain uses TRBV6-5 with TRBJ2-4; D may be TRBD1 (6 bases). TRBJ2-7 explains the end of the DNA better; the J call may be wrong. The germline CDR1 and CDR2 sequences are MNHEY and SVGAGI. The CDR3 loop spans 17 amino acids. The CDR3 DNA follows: TGTGCCAGCAGTTACTCGATTGCAGGGGACCACACCTACGAGCAGTACTTC. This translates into CASSYSIAGDHTYEQYF.